The 13 T cell receptor beta chains below come from one sample, sequenced in a study of identical twins. TCRdb redid the calling of the 5' RACE reads with MiXCR, one entry per CDR3 protein. The repertoire includes just under 650,000 distinct CDR3 sequences, under 8.5% of them detected once, and approximately 1.5% sits in the top ten. This same sample was also taken into another study, of yellow fever vaccine responses in identical twins.

The specimen sequenced was PBMCs. The source is a woman aged 18-29 years in good health.

This clonotype was picked up many times. The chain is built from TRBV5-1 and TRBJ1-4, with D hard to call. The V gene lost 0 bases and the J gene lost 8 bases, with 8 bases spanning the gap. The germline V gene has CDR1 SGHRS and CDR2 YFSETQ. The CDR3 runs to 13 residues. CDR3 coding DNA: TGCGCCAGCAGCTTGGTTTCCGAGGAAAAACTGTTTTTT. Its protein is CASSLVSEEKLFF.

This clonotype was counted only a few times. The chain recombines TRBV20-1 with TRBJ2-1; TRBD1 aligns across 8 bases. V trimming: 3 bases; J trimming: 6 bases; junction bases outside the gene matches: 10. Germline assignment: CDR1 DFQATT and CDR2 SNEGSKA (reference sequence). This CDR3 is 15 amino acids long. In DNA form, the CDR3 reads TGCAGTGCTAGCGGTCGCGGACAGGGTCGCAATGAGCAGTTCTTC. Translated: CSASGRGQGRNEQFF.

This clonotype turned up a few times. V gene TRBV18 combines with J gene TRBJ2-7; D remains ambiguous. V was trimmed by 3 bases and J by 1 base, leaving 13 bases between them. This CDR3 has 15 amino acids. The germline V gene encodes CDR1 KGHSH and CDR2 LQKENI. CDR3 in amino acids: CASSPGGVISYEQYF. The CDR3 DNA reads TGTGCCAGCTCACCGGGCGGAGTCATATCCTACGAGCAGTACTTC.

This clonotype was counted many times. The chain employs TRBV7-9 and TRBJ2-1, with D perhaps matching TRBD1 (5 bases). The germline gives CDR1 SEHNR, CDR2 FQNEAQ (reference sequence). The germline V and J ends were trimmed by 1 base and 7 bases, with 11 bases remaining between them. The CDR3 is made up of 14 amino acids. CDR3 sequence: CASSLELPGNEQFF. The CDR3 region has the DNA TGTGCCAGCAGCTTAGAACTCCCAGGGAATGAGCAGTTCTTC.

This clonotype was counted between two and nine times. The chain is built from TRBV10-3 and TRBJ2-7; D perhaps matches TRBD1 (6 bases). V was clipped by 11 bases and J by 1 base, with 12 bases between them. The CDR3 length is 12 residues. CDR1 and CDR2 from the germline V gene are ENHRY and SYGVKD. CDR3 region: CASNQGSYEQYF. Here the CDR3 DNA reads TGTGCCTCCAACCAGGGGTCCTACGAGCAGTACTTC.

The V gene is TRBV4-1, the J gene TRBJ2-1; D is unresolved. This CDR3 is built from 16 residues. Between the trimmed V and J ends, which lost 2 bases and 6 bases, there was a span of 17 bases. CDR1 and CDR2 (germline): MGHRA, YSYEKL. The CDR3 is CASSQNPQSGGNEQFF. The CDR3 DNA reads as TGCGCCAGCAGCCAAAACCCCCAGTCCGGCGGCAATGAGCAGTTCTTC.

In its sample, this clonotype was seen many times. The CDR3, as DNA: TGCGCCAGCAGCTTGCGGAGGGGGCGGGAGTACAATGAGCAGTTCTTC. Translating it yields CASSLRRGREYNEQFF. This chain links TRBV5-1 with TRBJ2-1; possibly TRBD1 or TRBD2 for D (7 bases each). CDR1 and CDR2 from the germline V gene are SGHRS and YFSETQ. Trimming pared 1 base from V and 4 bases from J, leaving 15 bases between. The CDR3 is 16 residues long. Using reference TRBV5-1 and TRBJ2-1 for the parts outside the CDR3, the full variable domain is KAGVTQTPRYLIKTRGQQVTLSCSPISGHRSVSWYQQTPGQGLQFLFEYFSETQRNKGNFPGRFSGRQFSNSRSEMNVSTLELGDSALYLCASSLRRGREYNEQFFGPGTRLTVL.

This clonotype appeared many times. The V and J genes are TRBV10-2 and TRBJ2-1, with 8 positions matching TRBD2. Germline CDR1 is WSHSY and CDR2 is SAAADI. Losses at the gene ends were 2 bases for V and 7 bases for J; bases not matched to a gene: 4. The CDR3 has 14 amino acids. Here the CDR3 DNA reads TGCGCCAGCAGTGAGGCGAGCGGGGGTAATGAGCAGTTCTTC. It encodes CASSEASGGNEQFF.

This clonotype was observed many times. The CDR3 DNA follows: TGCAGCGTTGTAACGTCGGCTGAAGCTTTCTTT. Its translation: CSVVTSAEAFF. The gene calls are TRBV29-1 and TRBJ1-1; no firm D call. The V gene lost 4 bases and the J gene lost 6 bases, with 9 bases spanning the gap. The CDR3 is 11 residues long. Per germline, CDR1 SQVTM and CDR2 ANQGSEA.

The sample holds many counts of this clonotype. The V and J genes are TRBV29-1 and TRBJ2-1; 8 bases fit TRBD2. V shed 6 bases, J shed 9 bases, and the junction held 22 bases outside the gene matches. The CDR3 sequence is 17 residues long. The germline V gene has CDR1 SQVTM and CDR2 ANQGSEA. CDR3 nucleotide sequence: TGCAGCGTGGCGGGGACGTCTCGCGGGGGGCCCAGGGGTGAGCAGTTCTTC. Its translation: CSVAGTSRGGPRGEQFF.

The chain employs TRBV18 and TRBJ2-2; 10 bases are shared with TRBD2. CDR1 and CDR2 from the germline V gene are KGHSH and LQKENI. CDR3 length: 15 amino acids. V dropped 0 bases and J dropped 10; count of bases not matched to a gene: 5. Written as DNA, the CDR3 is TGTGCCAGCTCACCACCGATTGGACTAGCGGAGGAGCTGTTTTTT. This codes for CASSPPIGLAEELFF.

The V gene is TRBV28, the J gene TRBJ2-5; 7 nucleotides match TRBD2. CDR1 and CDR2 (germline): MDHEN, SYDVKM. The V and J ends lost 6 bases and 2 bases, in that order; junction bases with no gene match: 12. The CDR3 consists of 16 residues. The CDR3 reads CASRGPGLHPQETQYF. The CDR3 coding sequence is TGTGCCAGCAGGGGACCGGGACTACACCCACAAGAGACCCAGTACTTC.

This sequence joins TRBV20-1 and TRBJ1-1, with no clear D. CDR1 is DFQATT and CDR2 is SNEGSKA in the germline V gene (reference sequence). This CDR3 spans 10 amino acids. V was shortened by 6 bases and J by 5 bases, with 7 bases between the two germline ends. The DNA of the CDR3 is TGCAGTGCGAAGAGAACTGAAGCTTTCTTT. Translated, it gives CSAKRTEAFF.